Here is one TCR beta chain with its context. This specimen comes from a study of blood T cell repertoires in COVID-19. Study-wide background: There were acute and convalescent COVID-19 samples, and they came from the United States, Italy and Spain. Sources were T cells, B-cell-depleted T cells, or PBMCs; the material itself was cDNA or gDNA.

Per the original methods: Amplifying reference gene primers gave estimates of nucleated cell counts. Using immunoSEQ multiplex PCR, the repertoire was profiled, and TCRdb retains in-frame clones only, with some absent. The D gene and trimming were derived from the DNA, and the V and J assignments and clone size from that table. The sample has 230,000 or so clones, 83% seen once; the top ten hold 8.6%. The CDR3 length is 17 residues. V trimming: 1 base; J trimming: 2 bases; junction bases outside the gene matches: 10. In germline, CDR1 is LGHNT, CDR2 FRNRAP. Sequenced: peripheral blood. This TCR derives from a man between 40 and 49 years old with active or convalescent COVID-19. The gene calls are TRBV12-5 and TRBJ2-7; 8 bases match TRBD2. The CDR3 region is CASGLAPWVAGPYEQYF. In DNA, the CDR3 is TGTGCTAGTGGTTTGGCCCCCTGGGTAGCGGGACCCTACGAGCAGTACTTC.